The entry below gives a single T cell receptor (beta chain) sequence along with its context. Antigen: not known. The method was immunoSEQ multiplex PCR; TCRdb's version includes in-frame clones alone and lacks a portion of them. The sample has approximately 4,500 clones; approximately 77% are singletons. This record comes from a study of chemoradiotherapy in HPV16-positive cancers. Broader study findings: During treatment, candidate HPV-specific clones and E7-related motifs expanded in tumor.

Germline V gene lookup returns CDR1 SNHLY and CDR2 FYNNEI. V shed 8 bases and J shed 2 bases, with 17 bases lying between them. The CDR3 has 15 amino acids. Samples were taken several times over chemoradiotherapy. This TCR was sampled from a human donor with HPV-associated anogenital cancer. Here the sequenced sample was tumor tissue, taken from a patient who underwent chemoradiotherapy. The chain joins TRBV2 to TRBJ2-3; the D call may be TRBD1 or TRBD2 (5 bases each). The CDR3 here is CASYPWDRPTDTQYF. DNA for the CDR3: TGTGCCAGCTACCCCTGGGACCGCCCCACAGATACGCAGTATTTT.